What follows is one T cell receptor beta chain and its context. Antigen: not known. The sorted-subset replicate PCRs were given about 200 ng DNA, which is approximately 30,000 T cell genomes. Sequencing was performed with immunoSEQ multiplex PCR; in TCRdb, only in-frame clones are kept and a portion is missing. There are approximately 700,000 clones in the sample; approximately 73% occur only once, and 1.5% to 2% lies in the top ten. Trimming took off 2 bases at V and 1 base at J, with 8 bases between the two ends. Germline CDR1 is KGHSH and CDR2 is LQKENI. This CDR3 contains 14 residues. The source of the sample is a study of shared clonotypes between healthy human individuals. In the study overall: CD8 memory received one plate per donor, CD8 naive two, CD4 memory three and CD4 naive three.

Overall study findings and caveats: In four donors, around 4.5% of naive CD4 clonotypes appeared in common.

The chain joins TRBV18 to TRBJ1-1; a weak D match, TRBD1 (6 bases). The sequencing sample was made of memory CD4+ T cells sorted from blood. This sample's subset: CD45RA-negative fraction. The source is a woman in her 30s in good health. For the CDR3, the DNA is TGTGCCAGCTCACCAGGACAGTCGAACACTGAAGCTTTCTTT. Translated: CASSPGQSNTEAFF.